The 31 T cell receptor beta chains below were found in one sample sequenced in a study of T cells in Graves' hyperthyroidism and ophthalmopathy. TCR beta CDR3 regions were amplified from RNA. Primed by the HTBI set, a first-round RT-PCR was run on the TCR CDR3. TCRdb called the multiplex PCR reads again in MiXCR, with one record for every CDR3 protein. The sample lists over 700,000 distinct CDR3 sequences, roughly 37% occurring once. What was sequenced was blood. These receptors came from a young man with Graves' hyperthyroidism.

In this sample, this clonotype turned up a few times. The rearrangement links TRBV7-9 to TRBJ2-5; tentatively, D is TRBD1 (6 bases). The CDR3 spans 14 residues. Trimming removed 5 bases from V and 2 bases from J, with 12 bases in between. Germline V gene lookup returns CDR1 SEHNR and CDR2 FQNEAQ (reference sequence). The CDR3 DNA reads TGTGCCAGCAGCCGCAGGGGAAAGCAAGAGACCCAGTACTTC. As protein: CASSRRGKQETQYF.

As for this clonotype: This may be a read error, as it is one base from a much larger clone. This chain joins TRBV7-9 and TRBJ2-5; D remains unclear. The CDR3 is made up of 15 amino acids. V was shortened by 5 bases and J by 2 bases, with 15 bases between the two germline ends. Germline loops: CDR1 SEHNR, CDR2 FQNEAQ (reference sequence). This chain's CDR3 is CASSQFKQIQETQYF. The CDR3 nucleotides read TGTGCCAGCAGCCAATTCAAACAGATACAAGAGACCCAGTACTTC.

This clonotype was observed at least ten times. In nucleotides, the CDR3 is TGTGCCATCAGTGATCCGGGATACGGGACTGAAGCTTTCTTT. This gives the protein CAISDPGYGTEAFF. J is TRBJ1-1 and V is TRBV10-3; no clear D. The CDR3 extends over 14 amino acids. In germline, CDR1 is ENHRY, CDR2 SYGVKD. The germline V and J ends were trimmed by 3 bases and 5 bases, with 13 bases remaining between them.

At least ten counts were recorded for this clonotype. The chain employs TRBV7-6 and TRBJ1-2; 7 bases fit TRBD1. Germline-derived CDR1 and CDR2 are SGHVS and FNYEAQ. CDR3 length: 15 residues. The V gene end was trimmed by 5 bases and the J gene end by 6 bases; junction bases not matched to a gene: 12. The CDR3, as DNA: TGTGCCAGCAGCCATAACGTCCGGGACAGAGATGGCTACACCTTC. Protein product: CASSHNVRDRDGYTF.

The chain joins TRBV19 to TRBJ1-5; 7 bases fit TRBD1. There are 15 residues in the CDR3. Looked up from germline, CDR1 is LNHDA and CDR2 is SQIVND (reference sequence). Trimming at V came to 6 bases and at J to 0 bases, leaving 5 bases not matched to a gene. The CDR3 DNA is TGTGCCAGTAGCGCGGACAGGTATAGCAATCAGCCCCAGCATTTT. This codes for CASSADRYSNQPQHF.

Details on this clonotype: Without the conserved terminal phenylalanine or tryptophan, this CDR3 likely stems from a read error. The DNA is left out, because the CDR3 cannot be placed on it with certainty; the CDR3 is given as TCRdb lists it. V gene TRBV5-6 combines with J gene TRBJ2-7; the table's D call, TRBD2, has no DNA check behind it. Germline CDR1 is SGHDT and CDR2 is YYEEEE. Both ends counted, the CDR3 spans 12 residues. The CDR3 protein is CASSLVRGHRDY.

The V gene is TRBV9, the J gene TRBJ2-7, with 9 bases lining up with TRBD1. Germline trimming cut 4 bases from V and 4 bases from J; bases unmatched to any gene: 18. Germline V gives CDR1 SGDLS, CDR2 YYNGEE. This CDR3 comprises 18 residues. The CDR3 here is CASSQAPPKGQGTYEQYF. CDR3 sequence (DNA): TGTGCCAGCAGCCAAGCCCCCCCAAAGGGACAGGGTACTTACGAGCAGTACTTC.

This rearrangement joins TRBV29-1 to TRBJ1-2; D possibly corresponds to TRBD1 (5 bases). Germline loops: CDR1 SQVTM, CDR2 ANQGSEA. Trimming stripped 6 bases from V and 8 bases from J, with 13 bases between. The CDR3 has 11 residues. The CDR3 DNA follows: TGCAGCGTCCCCGCGGGGGGAGGCTACACCTTC. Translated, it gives CSVPAGGGYTF.

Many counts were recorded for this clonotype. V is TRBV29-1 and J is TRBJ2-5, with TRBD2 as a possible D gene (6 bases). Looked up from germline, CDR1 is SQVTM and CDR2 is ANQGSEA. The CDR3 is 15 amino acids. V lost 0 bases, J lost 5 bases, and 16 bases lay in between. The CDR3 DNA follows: TGCAGCGTTGAAGATCGGGATCGTGGAGGGGAGACCCAGTACTTC. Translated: CSVEDRDRGGETQYF.

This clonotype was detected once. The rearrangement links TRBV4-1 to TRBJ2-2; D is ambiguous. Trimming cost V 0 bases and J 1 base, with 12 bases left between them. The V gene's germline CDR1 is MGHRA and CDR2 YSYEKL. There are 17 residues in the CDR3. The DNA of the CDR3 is TGCGCCAGCAGCCAAGAGCCGGCGACGATGAACACCGGGGAGCTGTTTTTT. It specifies CASSQEPATMNTGELFF.

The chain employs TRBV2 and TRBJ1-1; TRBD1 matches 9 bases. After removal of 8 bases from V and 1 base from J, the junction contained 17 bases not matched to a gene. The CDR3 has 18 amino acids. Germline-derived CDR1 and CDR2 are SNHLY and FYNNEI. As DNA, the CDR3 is TGTGCCAGCTCAAGGTTCACCTCCGGACAGGGGCGGAACACTGAAGCTTTCTTT. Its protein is CASSRFTSGQGRNTEAFF. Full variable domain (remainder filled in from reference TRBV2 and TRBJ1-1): EPEVTQTPSHQVTQMGQEVILRCVPISNHLYFYWYRQILGQKVEFLVSFYNNEISEKSEIFDDQFSVERPDGSNFTLKIRSTKLEDSAMYFCASSRFTSGQGRNTEAFFGQGTRLTVV.

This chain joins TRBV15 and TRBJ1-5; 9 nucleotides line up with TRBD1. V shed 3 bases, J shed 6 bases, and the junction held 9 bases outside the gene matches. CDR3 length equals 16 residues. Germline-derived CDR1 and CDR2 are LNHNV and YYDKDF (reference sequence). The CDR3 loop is CATSSVLPGQGQPQHF. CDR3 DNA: TGTGCCACCAGCAGCGTCCTTCCGGGACAGGGTCAGCCCCAGCATTTT.

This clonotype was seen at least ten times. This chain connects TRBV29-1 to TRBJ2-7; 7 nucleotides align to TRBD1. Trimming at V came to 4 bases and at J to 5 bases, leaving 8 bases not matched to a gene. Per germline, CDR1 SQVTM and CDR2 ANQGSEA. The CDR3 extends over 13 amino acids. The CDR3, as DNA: TGCAGCGTTGCACGCAGGGGGTTTGACGAGCAGTACTTC. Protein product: CSVARRGFDEQYF.

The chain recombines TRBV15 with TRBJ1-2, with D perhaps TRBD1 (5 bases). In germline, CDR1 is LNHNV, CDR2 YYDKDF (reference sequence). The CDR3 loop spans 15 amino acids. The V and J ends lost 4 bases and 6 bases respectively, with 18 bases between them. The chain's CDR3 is CATSTPVTQAHGYTF. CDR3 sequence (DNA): TGTGCCACCAGCACACCCGTGACACAGGCCCATGGCTACACCTTC.

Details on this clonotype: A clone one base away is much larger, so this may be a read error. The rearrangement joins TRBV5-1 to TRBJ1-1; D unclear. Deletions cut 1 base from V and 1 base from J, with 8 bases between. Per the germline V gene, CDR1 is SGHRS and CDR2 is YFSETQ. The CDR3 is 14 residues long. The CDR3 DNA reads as TGCGCCAGCAGCTTGAGAAAGTCGAACACTGAAGCTTTCTTT. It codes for CASSLRKSNTEAFF.

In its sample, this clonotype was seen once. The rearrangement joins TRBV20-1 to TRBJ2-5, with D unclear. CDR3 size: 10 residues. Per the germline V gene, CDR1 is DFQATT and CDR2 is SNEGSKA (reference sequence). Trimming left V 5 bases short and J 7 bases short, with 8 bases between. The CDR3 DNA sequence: TGCAGTGCTCGAATCGGGACCCAGTACTTC. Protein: CSARIGTQYF.

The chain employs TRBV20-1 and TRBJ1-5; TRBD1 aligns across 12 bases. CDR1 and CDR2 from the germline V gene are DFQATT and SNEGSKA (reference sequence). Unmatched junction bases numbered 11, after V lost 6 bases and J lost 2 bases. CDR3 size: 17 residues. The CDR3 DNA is TGCAGTGCCACTCGGGACAGGGGGCTTAAACGCAATCAGCCCCAGCATTTT. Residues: CSATRDRGLKRNQPQHF.

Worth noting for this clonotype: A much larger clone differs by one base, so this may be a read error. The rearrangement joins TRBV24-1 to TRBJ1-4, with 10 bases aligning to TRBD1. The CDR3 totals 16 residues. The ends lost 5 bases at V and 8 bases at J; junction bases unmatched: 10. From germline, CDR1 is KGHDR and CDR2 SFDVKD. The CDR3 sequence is CATSGPRTGGGEKLFF. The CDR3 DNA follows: TGTGCCACCAGTGGTCCCCGGACAGGGGGAGGCGAAAAACTGTTTTTT.

DNA for the CDR3: TGTGCCAGGGGAGCCGTCCAGGGGAACACCATATATTTT. This gives the protein CARGAVQGNTIYF. This chain links TRBV27 with TRBJ1-3; weak D call: TRBD1 (6 bases). The CDR3 covers 13 residues. From germline, CDR1 is MNHEY and CDR2 SMNVEV (reference sequence). V lost 9 bases to trimming and J lost 7 bases, with 16 bases between them.

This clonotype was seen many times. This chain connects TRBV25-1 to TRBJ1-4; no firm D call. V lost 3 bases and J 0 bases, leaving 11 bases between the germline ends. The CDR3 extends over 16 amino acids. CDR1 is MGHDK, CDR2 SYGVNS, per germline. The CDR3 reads CASSDPQLATNEKLFF. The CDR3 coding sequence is TGTGCCAGCAGTGACCCCCAGCTTGCAACTAATGAAAAACTGTTTTTT. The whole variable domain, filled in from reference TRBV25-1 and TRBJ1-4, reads EADIYQTPRYLVIGTGKKITLECSQTMGHDKMYWYQQDPGMELHLIHYSYGVNSTEKGDLSSESTVSRIRTEHFPLTLESARPSHTSQYLCASSDPQLATNEKLFFGSGTQLSVL.

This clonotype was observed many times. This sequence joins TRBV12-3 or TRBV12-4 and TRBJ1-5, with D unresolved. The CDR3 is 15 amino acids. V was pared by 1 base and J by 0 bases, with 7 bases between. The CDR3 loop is CASSLGGYSNQPQHF. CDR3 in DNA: TGTGCCAGCAGTTTAGGTGGATATAGCAATCAGCCCCAGCATTTT.

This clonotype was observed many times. The CDR3 DNA is TGCAGTGCTAGGATCGGGGGGAACACTGAAGCTTTCTTT. Amino acid sequence: CSARIGGNTEAFF. The chain links TRBV20-1 to TRBJ1-1; weak D call: TRBD1 (5 bases). Germline V lookup: CDR1 DFQATT, CDR2 SNEGSKA (reference sequence). The CDR3 has 13 residues. V dropped 3 bases and J dropped 1 base, with 9 bases sitting between them.

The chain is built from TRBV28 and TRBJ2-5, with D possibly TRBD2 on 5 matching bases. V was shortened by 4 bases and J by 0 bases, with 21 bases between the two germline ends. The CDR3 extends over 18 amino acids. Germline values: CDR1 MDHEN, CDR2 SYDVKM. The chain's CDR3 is CASSSREDQETYQETQYF. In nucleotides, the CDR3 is TGTGCCAGCAGTTCCCGGGAAGATCAGGAGACGTACCAAGAGACCCAGTACTTC.

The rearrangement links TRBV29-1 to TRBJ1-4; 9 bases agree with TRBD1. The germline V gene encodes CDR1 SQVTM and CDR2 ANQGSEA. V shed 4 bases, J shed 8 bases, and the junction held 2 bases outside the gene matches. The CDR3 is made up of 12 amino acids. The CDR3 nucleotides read TGCAGCGTTGGGACAGGGGTGGAAAAACTGTTTTTT. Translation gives CSVGTGVEKLFF.

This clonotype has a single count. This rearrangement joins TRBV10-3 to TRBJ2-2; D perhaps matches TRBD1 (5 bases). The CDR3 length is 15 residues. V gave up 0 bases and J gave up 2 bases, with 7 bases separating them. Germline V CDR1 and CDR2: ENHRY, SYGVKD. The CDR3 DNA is TGTGCCATCAGTGAGTCGGGGCCTAACACCGGGGAGCTGTTTTTT. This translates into CAISESGPNTGELFF.

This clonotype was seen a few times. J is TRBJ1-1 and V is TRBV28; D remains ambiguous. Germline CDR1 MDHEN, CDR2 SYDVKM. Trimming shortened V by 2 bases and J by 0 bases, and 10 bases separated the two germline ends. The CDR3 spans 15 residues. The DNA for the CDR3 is TGTGCCAGCAGTTTACCTCTGGCTATGAACACTGAAGCTTTCTTT. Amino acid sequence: CASSLPLAMNTEAFF.

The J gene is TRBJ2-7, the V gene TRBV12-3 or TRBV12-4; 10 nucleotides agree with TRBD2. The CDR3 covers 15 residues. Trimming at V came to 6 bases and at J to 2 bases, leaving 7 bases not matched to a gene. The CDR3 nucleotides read TGTGCCAGCAGCCTTACTAGCGGGGCCCCCTACGAGCAGTACTTC. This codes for CASSLTSGAPYEQYF.

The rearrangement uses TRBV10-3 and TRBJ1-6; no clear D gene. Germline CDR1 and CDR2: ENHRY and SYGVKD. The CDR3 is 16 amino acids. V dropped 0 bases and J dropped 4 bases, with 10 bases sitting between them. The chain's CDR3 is CAISESTREYNSPLHF. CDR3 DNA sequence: TGTGCCATCAGTGAGTCGACTCGAGAGTATAATTCACCCCTCCACTTT.

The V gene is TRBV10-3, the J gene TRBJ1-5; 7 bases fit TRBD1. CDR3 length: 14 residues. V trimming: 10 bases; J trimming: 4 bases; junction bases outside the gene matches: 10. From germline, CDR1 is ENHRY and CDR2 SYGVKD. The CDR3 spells CATETGQWNQPQHF. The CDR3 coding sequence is TGTGCCACCGAGACAGGGCAGTGGAATCAGCCCCAGCATTTT.

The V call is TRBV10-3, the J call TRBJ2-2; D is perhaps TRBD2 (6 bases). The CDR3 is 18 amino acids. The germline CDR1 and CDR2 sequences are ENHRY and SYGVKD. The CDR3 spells CTSKSSGGTNSRAGELFF. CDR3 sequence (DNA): TGTACCAGCAAGTCGAGCGGCGGGACCAACTCGAGGGCCGGGGAGCTGTTTTTT.

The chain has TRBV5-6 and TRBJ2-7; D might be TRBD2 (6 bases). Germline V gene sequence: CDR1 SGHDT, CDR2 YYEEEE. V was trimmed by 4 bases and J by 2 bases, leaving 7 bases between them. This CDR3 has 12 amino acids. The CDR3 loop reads CASSRTTYEQYF. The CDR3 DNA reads TGTGCCAGCAGCAGGACTACCTACGAGCAGTACTTC.